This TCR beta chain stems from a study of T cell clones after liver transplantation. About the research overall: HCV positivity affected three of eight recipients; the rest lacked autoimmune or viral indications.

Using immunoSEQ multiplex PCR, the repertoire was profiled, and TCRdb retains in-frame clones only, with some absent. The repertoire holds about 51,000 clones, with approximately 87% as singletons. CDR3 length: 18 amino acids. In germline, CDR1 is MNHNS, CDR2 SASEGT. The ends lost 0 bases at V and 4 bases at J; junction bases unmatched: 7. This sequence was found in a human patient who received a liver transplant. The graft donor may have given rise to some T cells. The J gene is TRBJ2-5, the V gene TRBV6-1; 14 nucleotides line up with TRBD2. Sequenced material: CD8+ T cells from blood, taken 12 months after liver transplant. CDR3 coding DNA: TGTGCCAGCAGTGAAGCGGTGGGACTAGCGGGAGTCGGAGAGACCCAGTACTTC. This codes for CASSEAVGLAGVGETQYF.